Shown below are 27 T cell receptor beta chains from a single sample sequenced in a study of beta chain features in type 1 diabetes. What was sequenced were expressed TCRB transcripts, since all of the isolated RNA had been reverse transcribed. Method: immunoSEQ multiplex PCR; TCRdb's copy keeps in-frame clones and lacks some. The sample has fewer than 400,000 clones, roughly 8% seen once. Source material: central memory CD4+ T cells from blood. Every receptor here comes from a woman younger than 35 in good health.

The chain couples TRBV10-3 to TRBJ2-7; D is possibly TRBD2 (6 bases). Germline CDR1 is ENHRY and CDR2 is SYGVKD. The CDR3 is made up of 12 amino acids. V lost 8 bases to trimming and J lost 6 bases, with 14 bases between them. The CDR3 protein is CAIRESLSEQYF. DNA of the CDR3: TGTGCCATCCGGGAGTCCCTTTCCGAGCAGTACTTC.

V is TRBV4-1 and J is TRBJ1-4; D ambiguous. The CDR3 covers 13 residues. V dropped 4 bases and J dropped 8 bases, with 11 bases sitting between them. Germline V gene data show CDR1 as MGHRA and CDR2 as YSYEKL. The CDR3 DNA sequence: TGCGCCAGCAGCCTACTAGGGTCGGAAAAACTGTTTTTT. Residues: CASSLLGSEKLFF.

V gene TRBV28 combines with J gene TRBJ2-6; D is unclear. V was cut by 7 bases and J by 4 bases, with 8 bases left in between. Germline-derived CDR1 and CDR2 are MDHEN and SYDVKM. The CDR3 is 13 amino acids. CDR3 nucleotide sequence: TGTGCCAGCACGGTTCCCGGGGCCAACGTCCTGACTTTC. This gives the protein CASTVPGANVLTF. The complete variable domain, with remaining parts taken from reference TRBV28 and TRBJ2-6, reads DVKVTQSSRYLVKRTGEKVFLECVQDMDHENMFWYRQDPGLGLRLIYFSYDVKMKEKGDIPEGYSVSREKKERFSLILESASTNQTSMYLCASTVPGANVLTFGAGSRLTVL.

Comments on this clone: Mismatch with germline at one junction end may stem from a read error. This sequence joins TRBV5-4 and TRBJ2-4; tentative D call: TRBD1 (6 bases). The germline gives CDR1 SGHNT, CDR2 YYREEE (reference sequence). The CDR3 has 13 residues. This CDR3 is CASSQYRAGIQYF. For the CDR3, the DNA is TGCGCCAGCAGCCAGTACAGGGCGGGCATTCAGTACTTC.

This chain uses TRBV5-4 with TRBJ2-7, with D perhaps being TRBD1 or TRBD2 (5 bases each). Per the germline V gene, CDR1 is SGHNT and CDR2 is YYREEE (reference sequence). The CDR3 has 17 residues. With 0 bases removed from V and 4 bases from J, the gap between germline ends came to 20 bases. The DNA of the CDR3 is TGTGCCAGCAGCTTGGCAGGGAAGGGGTTTGGAGGTTACGAGCAGTACTTC. It translates to CASSLAGKGFGGYEQYF.

The chain is built from TRBV5-4 and TRBJ2-1, with D perhaps TRBD2 (5 bases). The length of the CDR3 is 17 residues. Germline CDR1 SGHNT, CDR2 YYREEE (reference sequence). Trimming took off 0 bases at V and 1 base at J, with 14 bases between the two ends. CDR3 DNA: TGTGCCAGCAGCTTGGGAGGGAGTTGGGAATCCTACAATGAGCAGTTCTTC. Protein product: CASSLGGSWESYNEQFF.

This clone turned up a few times. This chain connects TRBV27 to TRBJ2-7; TRBD2 might be the D (6 bases). This CDR3 spans 15 amino acids. Germline CDR1 reads MNHEY; CDR2 reads SMNVEV (reference sequence). V was trimmed by 3 bases and J by 3 bases, leaving 15 bases between them. The CDR3 sequence is CASSFIGGLHYEQYF. CDR3 nucleotides: TGTGCCAGCAGTTTCATCGGGGGACTTCACTACGAGCAGTACTTC.

This chain joins TRBV2 and TRBJ1-4, with TRBD1 matching over 9 bases. V shed 8 bases and J 5 bases; nucleotides not matched to a gene: 6. CDR1 SNHLY and CDR2 FYNNEI come from the germline V gene. This CDR3 is built from 14 residues. The CDR3 sequence: CASRRDRANEKLFF. CDR3 DNA sequence: TGTGCCAGCCGCCGGGACAGGGCGAATGAAAAACTGTTTTTT.

This clone turned up a few times. The V call is TRBV27, the J call TRBJ2-1; D is possibly TRBD2 (5 bases). Germline V gene data show CDR1 as MNHEY and CDR2 as SMNVEV (reference sequence). The CDR3 runs 17 residues. The germline V and J ends were trimmed by 4 bases and 2 bases, with 18 bases remaining between them. The CDR3 is CASSYEASWNTYNEQFF. The CDR3, as DNA: TGTGCCAGCAGTTATGAGGCTAGCTGGAATACCTACAATGAGCAGTTCTTC.

The rearrangement links TRBV28 to TRBJ2-1; TRBD2 matches 8 bases. From germline, CDR1 is MDHEN and CDR2 SYDVKM. The CDR3 contains 17 residues. The junction had 8 bases not matched to a gene; V was cut back by 1 base and J by 3 bases. This CDR3 is CASSLSAGTSGYNEQFF. As DNA, the CDR3 is TGTGCCAGCAGTTTATCCGCCGGCACTAGCGGCTACAATGAGCAGTTCTTC.

The rearrangement links TRBV4-3 to TRBJ2-5; tentatively, D is TRBD1 or TRBD2 (5 bases each). Germline V CDR1 and CDR2: LGHNA, YSLEER. Trimming removed 3 bases at V and 0 bases at J, with 14 bases between. This CDR3 contains 16 residues. The CDR3 spells CASSQGPGTNQETQYF. The DNA for the CDR3 is TGCGCCAGCAGCCAGGGACCCGGGACCAACCAAGAGACCCAGTACTTC.

The chain has TRBV11-2 and TRBJ1-5; D not resolved. The CDR3 has 13 residues. Trimming left V 3 bases short and J 5 bases short, with 8 bases between. CDR1 is SGHAT and CDR2 is FQNNGV in the germline V gene. CDR3 amino acids: CASSLTTDQPQHF. The CDR3 bases are TGTGCCAGCAGCTTGACTACGGATCAGCCCCAGCATTTT.

This rearrangement joins TRBV10-2 to TRBJ1-1; D remains ambiguous. Trimming pared 6 bases from V and 0 bases from J, leaving 11 bases between. The germline CDR1 and CDR2 sequences are WSHSY and SAAADI. This CDR3 is built from 14 residues. CDR3 DNA sequence: TGCGCCAGCAGGTCAGTAGGAGTGAACACTGAAGCTTTCTTT. Translated: CASRSVGVNTEAFF.

V and J are TRBV5-1 and TRBJ2-1; D is uncertain. With 4 bases removed from V and 4 bases from J, the gap between germline ends came to 12 bases. This CDR3 region has 14 residues. The germline CDR1 and CDR2 sequences are SGHRS and YFSETQ. The CDR3, as DNA: TGCGCCAGCAGCCGCGATTCGGCTTACAATGAGCAGTTCTTC. This codes for CASSRDSAYNEQFF.

This chain links TRBV10-1 with TRBJ2-7; 7 bases fit TRBD1. Germline assignment: CDR1 WNHNN and CDR2 SYGVQD (reference sequence). The J segment lost 0 bases and the V segment lost 9 bases, leaving 5 bases of the junction unmatched. There are 13 residues in the CDR3. This CDR3 reads CARTGQSSYEQYF. CDR3 nucleotides: TGCGCCAGGACGGGACAGAGCTCCTACGAGCAGTACTTC.

This clone was seen only a few times. A read error is possible here, since a much larger clone lies one base away. This rearrangement joins TRBV7-3 to TRBJ2-2; 7 nucleotides agree with TRBD1. The CDR3 totals 15 residues. V trimming: 4 bases; J trimming: 0 bases; junction bases outside the gene matches: 2. Germline V gene lookup returns CDR1 SGHTA and CDR2 FQGTGA. The CDR3 loop is CASSSTGTNTGELFF. CDR3 coding DNA: TGTGCCAGCAGCTCGACAGGGACGAACACCGGGGAGCTGTTTTTT.

This clone was observed at least ten times. V usage is TRBV28 and J usage is TRBJ2-7; tentatively, D is TRBD2 (5 bases). The CDR3 contains 13 residues. Germline V gives CDR1 MDHEN, CDR2 SYDVKM. V was clipped by 6 bases and J by 3 bases, with 12 bases between them. CDR3 bases: TGTGCCAGCAGACCTTGGGCGGGCTACGAGCAGTACTTC. The encoded protein is CASRPWAGYEQYF.

The rearrangement uses TRBV5-6 and TRBJ2-5; no clear D gene. This CDR3 region has 14 residues. Germline V gene data show CDR1 as SGHDT and CDR2 as YYEEEE. The V end was cut by 0 bases, the J end by 2 bases, with 8 bases between. The CDR3 reads CASSLGTEQETQYF. The CDR3 DNA reads TGTGCCAGCAGCTTGGGGACGGAACAAGAGACCCAGTACTTC. Using reference TRBV5-6 and TRBJ2-5 for the parts outside the CDR3, the full variable domain is DAGVTQSPTHLIKTRGQQVTLRCSPKSGHDTVSWYQQALGQGPQFIFQYYEEEERQRGNFPDRFSGHQFPNYSSELNVNALLLGDSALYLCASSLGTEQETQYFGPGTRLLVL.

The V call is TRBV7-9, the J call TRBJ2-1, with D unclear. CDR3 length equals 15 residues. Per the germline V gene, CDR1 is SEHNR and CDR2 is FQNEAQ (reference sequence). Trimming removed 2 bases from V and 0 bases from J, with 8 bases in between. CDR3 in amino acids: CASSLRGNSYNEQFF. CDR3 coding DNA: TGTGCCAGCAGCTTAAGAGGAAACTCCTACAATGAGCAGTTCTTC.

This clone came up a few times. The J gene is TRBJ1-2, the V gene TRBV6-1, with D unresolved. Looked up from germline, CDR1 is MNHNS and CDR2 is SASEGT. The CDR3 length is 13 residues. V lost 3 bases, J lost 7 bases, and 12 bases lay in between. The CDR3 loop reads CASSDGSVSGYTF. CDR3 sequence (DNA): TGTGCCAGCAGTGATGGGTCGGTGAGTGGCTACACCTTC.

The genes are TRBV7-6 and TRBJ2-3; TRBD1 or TRBD2 may be the D gene (5 bases each). The CDR3 spans 19 residues. Germline V lookup: CDR1 SGHVS, CDR2 FNYEAQ. V dropped 1 base and J dropped 6 bases, with 26 bases sitting between them. CDR3: CASSLGVGAGQLHGDTQYF. Written as DNA, the CDR3 is TGTGCCAGCAGCTTAGGAGTCGGGGCAGGGCAACTGCACGGGGATACGCAGTATTTT.

The rearrangement links TRBV5-1 to TRBJ2-2; 7 bases line up with TRBD2. This CDR3 has 16 residues. V lost 2 bases to trimming and J lost 6 bases; unmatched junction nucleotides: 10. Germline CDR1 and CDR2: SGHRS and YFSETQ. CDR3 DNA: TGCGCCAGCAGCTTTGAGTCTAGCGGAGGGTCCGGGGAGCTGTTTTTT. It codes for CASSFESSGGSGELFF. The full variable domain, completed using reference TRBV5-1 and TRBJ2-2, is KAGVTQTPRYLIKTRGQQVTLSCSPISGHRSVSWYQQTPGQGLQFLFEYFSETQRNKGNFPGRFSGRQFSNSRSEMNVSTLELGDSALYLCASSFESSGGSGELFFGEGSRLTVL.

The chain uses TRBV29-1 and TRBJ2-5; TRBD2 might be the D (5 bases). V was trimmed by 7 bases and J by 5 bases, leaving 11 bases between them. This CDR3 contains 11 residues. Germline assignment: CDR1 SQVTM and CDR2 ANQGSEA. The CDR3 here is CSGRLRETQYF. CDR3 nucleotide sequence: TGCAGCGGGAGGCTTAGGGAGACCCAGTACTTC.

V usage is TRBV7-6 and J usage is TRBJ1-2, with a tentative D call TRBD1 (5 bases). This CDR3 has 13 amino acids. Between the trimmed V and J ends, which lost 5 bases and 5 bases, there was a span of 12 bases. The germline gives CDR1 SGHVS, CDR2 FNYEAQ. The CDR3 DNA sequence: TGTGCCAGCAGCCCGGACGGACAATATGGCTACACCTTC. This gives the protein CASSPDGQYGYTF.

This chain joins TRBV19 and TRBJ2-7; D gene ambiguous. The V end lost 9 bases, the J end lost 0 bases, and 12 bases lay between the germline ends. The germline V gene has CDR1 LNHDA and CDR2 SQIVND (reference sequence). The CDR3 has 13 amino acids. Here the CDR3 DNA reads TGTGCCAGCGCAGTGGTGGGCTCCTACGAGCAGTACTTC. It specifies CASAVVGSYEQYF. The variable domain in full, with the rest retrieved from reference TRBV19 and TRBJ2-7, is DGGITQSPKYLFRKEGQNVTLSCEQNLNHDAMYWYRQDPGQGLRLIYYSQIVNDFQKGDIAEGYSVSREKKESFPLTVTSAQKNPTAFYLCASAVVGSYEQYFGPGTRLTVT.

This clone was picked up many times. CDR3 DNA: TGTGCCAGCAGTTACTCACAAAGACTAGCGGGAAATGAGCAGTTCTTC. This translates into CASSYSQRLAGNEQFF. The V gene is TRBV6-5, the J gene TRBJ2-1; TRBD2 matches 11 bases. This CDR3 has 16 residues. In germline, CDR1 is MNHEY, CDR2 SVGAGI. V lost 0 bases to trimming and J lost 7 bases; unmatched junction nucleotides: 5.

V is TRBV7-3 and J is TRBJ2-1, with D hard to call. The CDR3 contains 10 residues. Germline CDR1 and CDR2: SGHTA and FQGTGA. Trimming cost V 4 bases and J 9 bases, with 4 bases left between them. CDR3 residues: CASSSGEQFF. CDR3 nucleotide sequence: TGTGCCAGCAGCTCGGGTGAGCAGTTCTTC.